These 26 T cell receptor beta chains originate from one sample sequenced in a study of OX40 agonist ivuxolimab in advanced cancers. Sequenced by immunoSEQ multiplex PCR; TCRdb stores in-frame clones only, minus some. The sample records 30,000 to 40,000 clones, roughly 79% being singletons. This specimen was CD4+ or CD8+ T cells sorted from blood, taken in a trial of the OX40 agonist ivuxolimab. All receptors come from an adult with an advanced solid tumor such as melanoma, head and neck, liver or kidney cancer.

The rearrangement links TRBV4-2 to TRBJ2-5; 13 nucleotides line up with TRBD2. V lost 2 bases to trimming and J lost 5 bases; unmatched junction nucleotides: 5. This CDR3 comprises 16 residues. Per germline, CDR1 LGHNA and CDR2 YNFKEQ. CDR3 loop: CASSQTSGGARETQYF. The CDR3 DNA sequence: TGTGCCAGCAGCCAAACTAGCGGGGGGGCTCGGGAGACCCAGTACTTC.

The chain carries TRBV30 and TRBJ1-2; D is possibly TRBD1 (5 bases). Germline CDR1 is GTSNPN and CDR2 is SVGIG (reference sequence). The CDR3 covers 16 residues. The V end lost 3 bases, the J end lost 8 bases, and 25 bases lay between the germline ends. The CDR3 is CAWRAPGRTVKWGYTF. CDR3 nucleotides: TGTGCCTGGAGAGCACCGGGACGGACCGTTAAGTGGGGCTACACCTTC.

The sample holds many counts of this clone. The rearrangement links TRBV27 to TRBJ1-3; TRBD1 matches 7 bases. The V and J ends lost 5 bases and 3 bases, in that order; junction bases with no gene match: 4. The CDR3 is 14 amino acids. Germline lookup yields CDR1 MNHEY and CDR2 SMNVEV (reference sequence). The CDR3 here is CASSPDRHGNTIYF. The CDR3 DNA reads TGTGCCAGCAGTCCGGACAGGCATGGAAACACCATATATTTT.

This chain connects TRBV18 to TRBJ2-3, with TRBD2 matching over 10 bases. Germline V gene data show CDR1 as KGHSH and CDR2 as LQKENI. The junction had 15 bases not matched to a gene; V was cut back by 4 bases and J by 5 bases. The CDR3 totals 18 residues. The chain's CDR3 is CASSQQASGSNRGDTQYF. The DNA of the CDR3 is TGTGCCAGCTCACAACAAGCTAGCGGGAGTAACAGGGGAGATACGCAGTATTTT.

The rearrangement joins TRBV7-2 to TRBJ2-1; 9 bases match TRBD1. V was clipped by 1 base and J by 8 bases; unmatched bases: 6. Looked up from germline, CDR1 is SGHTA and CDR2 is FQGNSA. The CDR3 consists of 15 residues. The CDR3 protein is CASSLEGTGIYEQFF. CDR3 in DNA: TGTGCCAGCAGCTTAGAGGGGACAGGGATCTATGAGCAGTTCTTC. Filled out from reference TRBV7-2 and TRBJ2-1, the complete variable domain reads GAGVSQSPSNKVTEKGKDVELRCDPISGHTALYWYRQSLGQGLEFLIYFQGNSAPDKSGLPSDRFSAERTGGSVSTLTIQRTQQEDSAVYLCASSLEGTGIYEQFFGPGTRLTVL.

CDR3 DNA sequence: TGTGCCAGCAGCTTGGTTGGCGGGAGCACAGATACGCAGTATTTT. Encoded protein: CASSLVGGSTDTQYF. The chain carries TRBV5-5 and TRBJ2-3; D is perhaps TRBD2 (5 bases). The CDR3 runs 15 residues. Germline V gives CDR1 SGHKS, CDR2 YYEKEE (reference sequence). V lost 0 bases and J 0 bases, leaving 8 bases between the germline ends.

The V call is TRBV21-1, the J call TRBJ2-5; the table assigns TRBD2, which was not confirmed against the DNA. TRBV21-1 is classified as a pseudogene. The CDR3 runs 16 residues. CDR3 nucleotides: TGTGCCAGCAGCCAAAGCGCCCTAGCGGGAGAGGTGACCCAGTACTTC. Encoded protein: CASSQSALAGEVTQYF.

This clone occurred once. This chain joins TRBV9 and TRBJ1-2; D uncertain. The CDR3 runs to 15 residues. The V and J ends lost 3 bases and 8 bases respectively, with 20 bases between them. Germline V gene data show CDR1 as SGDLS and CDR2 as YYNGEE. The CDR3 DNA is TGTGCCAGCAGCGCAGCCGACTGGTTCCCCAGAGGCTACACCTTC. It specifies CASSAADWFPRGYTF. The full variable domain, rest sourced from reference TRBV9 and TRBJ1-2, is DSGVTQTPKHLITATGQRVTLRCSPRSGDLSVYWYQQSLDQGLQFLIQYYNGEERAKGNILERFSAQQFPDLHSELNLSSLELGDSALYFCASSAADWFPRGYTFGSGTRLTVV.

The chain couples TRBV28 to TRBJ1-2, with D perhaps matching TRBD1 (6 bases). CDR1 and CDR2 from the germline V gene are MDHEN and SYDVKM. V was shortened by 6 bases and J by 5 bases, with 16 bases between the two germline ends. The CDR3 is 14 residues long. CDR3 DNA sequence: TGTGCCAGCAGCCTGGACAGCCTCGGATATGGCTACACCTTC. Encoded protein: CASSLDSLGYGYTF.

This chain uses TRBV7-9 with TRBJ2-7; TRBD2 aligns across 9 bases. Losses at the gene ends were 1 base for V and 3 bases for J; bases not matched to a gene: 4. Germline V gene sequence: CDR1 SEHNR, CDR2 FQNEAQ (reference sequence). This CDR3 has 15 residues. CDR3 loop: CASSLVTSGYYEQYF. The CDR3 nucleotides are TGTGCCAGCAGCTTAGTGACTAGCGGATACTACGAGCAGTACTTC.

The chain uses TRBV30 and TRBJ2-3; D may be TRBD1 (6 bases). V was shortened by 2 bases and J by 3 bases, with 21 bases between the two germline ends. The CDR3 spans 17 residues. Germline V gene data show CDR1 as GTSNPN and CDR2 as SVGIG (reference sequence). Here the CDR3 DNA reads TGTGCCTGGAGTACCAGACTGGGGGCTAGGCGAACAGATACGCAGTATTTT. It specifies CAWSTRLGARRTDTQYF.

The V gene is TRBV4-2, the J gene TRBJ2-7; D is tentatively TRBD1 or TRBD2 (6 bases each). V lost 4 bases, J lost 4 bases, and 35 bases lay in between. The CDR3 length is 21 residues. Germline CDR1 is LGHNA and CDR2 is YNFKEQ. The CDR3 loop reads CASSPISLQGRGTGGGYEQYF. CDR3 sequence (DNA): TGTGCCAGCAGCCCAATCTCCCTACAGGGTAGGGGGACTGGGGGCGGTTACGAGCAGTACTTC.

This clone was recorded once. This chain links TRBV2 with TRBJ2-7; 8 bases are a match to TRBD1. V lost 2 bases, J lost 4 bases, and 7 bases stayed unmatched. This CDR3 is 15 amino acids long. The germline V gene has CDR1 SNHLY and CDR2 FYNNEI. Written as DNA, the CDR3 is TGTGCCAGCAGTGAACGGGCAGGGGGCTTTTACGAGCAGTACTTC. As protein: CASSERAGGFYEQYF.

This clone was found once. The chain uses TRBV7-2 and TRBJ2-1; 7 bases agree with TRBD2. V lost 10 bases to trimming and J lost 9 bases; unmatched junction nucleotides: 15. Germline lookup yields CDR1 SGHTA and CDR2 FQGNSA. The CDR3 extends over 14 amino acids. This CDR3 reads CATTRGRGEVEQFF. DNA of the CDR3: TGTGCCACCACTCGAGGGAGGGGTGAAGTTGAGCAGTTCTTC.

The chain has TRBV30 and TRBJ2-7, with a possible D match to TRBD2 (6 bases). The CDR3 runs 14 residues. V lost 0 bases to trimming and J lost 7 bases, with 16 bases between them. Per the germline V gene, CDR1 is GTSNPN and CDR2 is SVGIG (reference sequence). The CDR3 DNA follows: TGTGCCTGGAGTGTTAGAGCGGAGGCGGGGGAGCAGTACTTC. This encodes CAWSVRAEAGEQYF.

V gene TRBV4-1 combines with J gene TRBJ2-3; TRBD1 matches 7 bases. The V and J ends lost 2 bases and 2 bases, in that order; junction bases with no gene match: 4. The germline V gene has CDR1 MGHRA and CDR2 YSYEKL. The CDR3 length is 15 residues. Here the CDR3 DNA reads TGCGCCAGCAGCCAACCGACAGGGCTCACAGATACGCAGTATTTT. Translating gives CASSQPTGLTDTQYF.

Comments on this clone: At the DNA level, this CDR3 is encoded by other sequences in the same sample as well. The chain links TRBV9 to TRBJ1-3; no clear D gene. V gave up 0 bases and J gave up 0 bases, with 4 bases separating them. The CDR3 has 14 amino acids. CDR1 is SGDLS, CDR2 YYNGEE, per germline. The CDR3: CASSVGFSGNTIYF. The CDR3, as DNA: TGTGCCAGCAGCGTAGGATTCTCTGGAAACACCATATATTTT. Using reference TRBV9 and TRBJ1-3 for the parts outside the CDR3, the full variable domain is DSGVTQTPKHLITATGQRVTLRCSPRSGDLSVYWYQQSLDQGLQFLIQYYNGEERAKGNILERFSAQQFPDLHSELNLSSLELGDSALYFCASSVGFSGNTIYFGEGSWLTVV.

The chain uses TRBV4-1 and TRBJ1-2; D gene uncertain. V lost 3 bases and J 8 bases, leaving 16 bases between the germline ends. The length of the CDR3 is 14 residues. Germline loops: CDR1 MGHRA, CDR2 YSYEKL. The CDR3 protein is CASSHTGRVTGYTF. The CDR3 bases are TGCGCCAGCAGCCACACGGGGAGAGTCACCGGCTACACCTTC.

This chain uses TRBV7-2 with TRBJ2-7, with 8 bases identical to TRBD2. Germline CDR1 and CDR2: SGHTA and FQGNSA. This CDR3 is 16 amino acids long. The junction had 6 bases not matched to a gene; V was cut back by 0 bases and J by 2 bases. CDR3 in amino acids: CASSLARRGGAYEQYF. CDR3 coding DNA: TGTGCCAGCAGCTTAGCGCGACGGGGGGGAGCCTACGAGCAGTACTTC.

The CDR3, as DNA: TGTGCCAGCAGAGTAGAGTCTAATTCACCCCTCCACTTT. Translated: CASRVESNSPLHF. The genes are TRBV2 and TRBJ1-6; D not resolved. The germline gives CDR1 SNHLY, CDR2 FYNNEI. Trimming removed 6 bases from V and 6 bases from J, with 9 bases in between. The CDR3 is 13 residues long.

This chain's CDR3 is CASSINGILDTQYF. CDR3 coding DNA: TGTGCCAGTAGTATCAACGGGATCCTAGATACGCAGTATTTT. The chain joins TRBV19 to TRBJ2-3, with D maybe TRBD2 (5 bases). The germline V gene has CDR1 LNHDA and CDR2 SQIVND (reference sequence). This CDR3 contains 14 residues. V was pared by 3 bases and J by 5 bases, with 12 bases between.

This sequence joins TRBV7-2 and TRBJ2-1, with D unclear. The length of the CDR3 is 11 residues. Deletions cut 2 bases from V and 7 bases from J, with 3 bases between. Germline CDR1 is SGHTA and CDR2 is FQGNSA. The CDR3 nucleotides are TGTGCCAGCAGCTTAAGGAATGAGCAGTTCTTC. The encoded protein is CASSLRNEQFF.

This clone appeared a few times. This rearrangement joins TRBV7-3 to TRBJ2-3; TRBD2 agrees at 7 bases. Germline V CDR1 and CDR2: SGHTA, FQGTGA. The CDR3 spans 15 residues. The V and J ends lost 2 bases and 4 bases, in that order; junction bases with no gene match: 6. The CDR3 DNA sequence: TGTGCCAGCAGCTTAGATGGGAGGGCACCAGATACGCAGTATTTT. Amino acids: CASSLDGRAPDTQYF. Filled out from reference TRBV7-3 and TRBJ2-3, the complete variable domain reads GAGVSQTPSNKVTEKGKYVELRCDPISGHTALYWYRQSLGQGPEFLIYFQGTGAADDSGLPNDRFFAVRPEGSVSTLKIQRTERGDSAVYLCASSLDGRAPDTQYFGPGTRLTVL.

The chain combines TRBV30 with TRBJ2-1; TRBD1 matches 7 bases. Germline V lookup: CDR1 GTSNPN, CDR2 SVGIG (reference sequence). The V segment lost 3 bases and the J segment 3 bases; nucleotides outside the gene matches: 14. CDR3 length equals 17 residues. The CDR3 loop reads CAWSPRWSRGNYNEQFF. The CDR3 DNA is TGTGCCTGGAGCCCCCGATGGTCCAGGGGGAACTACAATGAGCAGTTCTTC.

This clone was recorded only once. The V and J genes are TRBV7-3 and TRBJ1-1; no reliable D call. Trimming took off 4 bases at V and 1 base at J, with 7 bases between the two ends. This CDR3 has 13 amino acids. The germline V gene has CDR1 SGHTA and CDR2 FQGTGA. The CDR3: CASSSQQNTEAFF. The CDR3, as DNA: TGTGCCAGCAGCTCCCAACAGAACACTGAAGCTTTCTTT.

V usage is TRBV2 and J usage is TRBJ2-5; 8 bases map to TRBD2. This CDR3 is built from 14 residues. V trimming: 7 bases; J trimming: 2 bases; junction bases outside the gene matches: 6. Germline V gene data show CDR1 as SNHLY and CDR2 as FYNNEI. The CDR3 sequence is CASKSGGGQETQYF. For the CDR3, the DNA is TGTGCCAGCAAGAGCGGCGGGGGGCAAGAGACCCAGTACTTC.